This is a list of T cell receptor beta chains from one sample in a study of OX40 agonist ivuxolimab in advanced cancers. Method: immunoSEQ multiplex PCR; TCRdb's copy keeps in-frame clones and lacks some. The table shows 25,000 to 30,000 clones, with around 85% occurring only once. The sample here was CD4+ or CD8+ T cells sorted from blood, taken in a trial of the OX40 agonist ivuxolimab. The origin of the receptors is an adult with an advanced solid tumor such as melanoma, head and neck, liver or kidney cancer. Both conserved end residues are part of each CDR3. A D gene is named only where the DNA matches it firmly. Rows give clone size only sometimes, using once, few, many, or a class for an expanded clone.

V	size	D	J	DNA	CDR3
TRBV5-4	.	TRBD2	TRBJ2-3	TGTGCCAGCAGCTTGGGGCGGGAGGGTGCAGATACGCAGTATTTT	CASSLGREGADTQYF
TRBV7-8	.	TRBD1	TRBJ1-2	TGTGCCAGCAGCTTATCATTCGCGACAGGGATGAACTATGGCTACACCTTC	CASSLSFATGMNYGYTF
TRBV5-1	.	TRBD2	TRBJ2-1	TGCGCCAGTGGAACGGGGGTGGGAGGGCCCTATGAGCAGTTCTTC	CASGTGVGGPYEQFF
TRBV28	.	.	TRBJ1-2	TGTGCCAGCAGTTTTTCTGGGGGGCAAGGCTACACCTTC	CASSFSGGQGYTF
TRBV14	.	.	TRBJ1-4	TGTGCCAGCAGCCAATTTCTTAATGAAAAACTGTTTTTT	CASSQFLNEKLFF
TRBV29-1	.	.	TRBJ1-2	TGCAGCGTTGAAAGGTGGGGCGGGGAAAACTATGGCTACACCTTC	CSVERWGGENYGYTF
TRBV11-2	.	.	TRBJ1-4	TGTGCCAGCAGCGTCCCGGGGGCGGATGAAAAACTGTTTTTT	CASSVPGADEKLFF
TRBV18	.	.	TRBJ1-2	TGTGCCAGCTCACCACCGTCGGTTAACTATGGCTACACCTTC	CASSPPSVNYGYTF
TRBV15	.	.	TRBJ2-7	TGTGCCACCAGCAGAGGACGGGACACCTCCTACGAGCAGTACTTC	CATSRGRDTSYEQYF
TRBV6-1	.	.	TRBJ2-5	TGTGCCAGCAGTGAAGGCGAGGGTTGGGAGACCCAGTACTTC	CASSEGEGWETQYF
TRBV7-8	.	.	TRBJ2-5	TGTGCCAGCAACCAAGGGGGGGGACCGGTCGAGACCCAGTACTTC	CASNQGGGPVETQYF
TRBV4-1	.	.	TRBJ2-7	TGCGCCAGCAGCCAAGGCGGTTCGGGCTACGAGCAGTACTTC	CASSQGGSGYEQYF
TRBV6-5	.	TRBD1	TRBJ1-1	TGTGCCAGCAGTTACGGAGGGGGCGACGCTTTCTTT	CASSYGGGDAFF
TRBV4-2	few	TRBD1	TRBJ2-6	TGTGCCAGCAGCCAAGCAGGGGGATTCTCTGGGGCCAACGTCCTGACTTTC	CASSQAGGFSGANVLTF